The sequence of this T cell receptor (beta chain) was determined in a study of cytomegalovirus exposure and HLA in healthy donors. The PCR made use of 60 Vbeta and 13 Jbeta primers. Clones were sequenced by immunoSEQ multiplex PCR, and TCRdb holds only the in-frame ones, with some missing. The data hold over 200,000 clones, with approximately 68% observed a single time. V was pared by 4 bases and J by 3 bases, with 5 bases of the junction left unmatched. CDR1 SNHLY and CDR2 FYNNEI come from the germline V gene. The CDR3 loop spans 15 amino acids. Specimen: PBMCs. This clonotype was obtained from a woman aged 30 to 39 in good health and CMV-seronegative. The chain is built from TRBV2 and TRBJ1-5; 8 nucleotides agree with TRBD1. DNA for the CDR3: TGTGCCAGCAGTGCCGGGACAGGATACAATCAGCCCCAGCATTTT. Translated, it gives CASSAGTGYNQPQHF.